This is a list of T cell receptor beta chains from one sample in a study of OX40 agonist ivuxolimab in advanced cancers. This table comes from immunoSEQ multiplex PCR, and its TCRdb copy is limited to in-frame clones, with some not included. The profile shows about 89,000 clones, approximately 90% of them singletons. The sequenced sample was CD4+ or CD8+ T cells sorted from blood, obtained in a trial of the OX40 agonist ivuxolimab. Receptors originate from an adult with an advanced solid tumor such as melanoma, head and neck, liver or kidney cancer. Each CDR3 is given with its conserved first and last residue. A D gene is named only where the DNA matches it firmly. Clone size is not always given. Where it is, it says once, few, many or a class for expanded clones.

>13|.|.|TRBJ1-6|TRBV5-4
TGTGCCAGCAGCTTGTTTCAGGAATCACCCCTCCACTTT
CASSLFQESPLHF
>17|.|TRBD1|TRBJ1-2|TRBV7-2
TGTGCCAGCAGCAACCAAGCCGGGACAGCTTCTCTCTATGGCTACACCTTC
CASSNQAGTASLYGYTF
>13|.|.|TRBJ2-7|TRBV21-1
TGTGCCAGCAGCCGGTCAGGGGCCTACGAGCAGTACTTC
CASSRSGAYEQYF
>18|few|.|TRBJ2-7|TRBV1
TGCACCAGCAGCCAAGATAGCCCTCTAGCGGGAGGGCCCTACGAGCAGTACTTC
CTSSQDSPLAGGPYEQYF
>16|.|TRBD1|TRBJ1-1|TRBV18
TGTGCCAGCTCACCCCGGACAGGGGGGGTGAACACTGAAGCTTTCTTT
CASSPRTGGVNTEAFF
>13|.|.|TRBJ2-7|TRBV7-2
TGTGCCAGCAGCCCCGTGTCACCATACGAGCAGTACTTC
CASSPVSPYEQYF
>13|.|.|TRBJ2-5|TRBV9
TGTGCCAGCAGCGTAGGCGGCGGGGAGACCCAGTACTTC
CASSVGGGETQYF
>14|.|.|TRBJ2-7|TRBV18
TGTGCCAGCTCACCTTCATACTCAACCTACGAGCAGTACTTC
CASSPSYSTYEQYF
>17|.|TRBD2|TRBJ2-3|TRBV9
TGTGCCAGCAGCCCTCAGATAGCGGGAGCGGGGCCAGATACGCAGTATTTT
CASSPQIAGAGPDTQYF
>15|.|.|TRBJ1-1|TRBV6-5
TGTGCCAGCAGTCCGCGGGGGGGTAGGAACACTGAAGCTTTCTTT
CASSPRGGRNTEAFF
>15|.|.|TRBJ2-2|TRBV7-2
TGTGCCAGCAGCTTTCGCGGACTCCATCCCGGGGAGCTGTTTTTT
CASSFRGLHPGELFF
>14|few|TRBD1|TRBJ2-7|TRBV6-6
TGTGCCAGCAGTACCGGGACAGGGCCCTACGAGCAGTACTTC
CASSTGTGPYEQYF
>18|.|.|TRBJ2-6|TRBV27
TGTGCCAGCAGTTTATTAGAGGGACGGACCTCTGGGGCCAACGTCCTGACTTTC
CASSLLEGRTSGANVLTF
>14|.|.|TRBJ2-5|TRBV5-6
TGTGCCAGCAGTCCCGTACCGGTTGGGGCACCCCAGTACTTC
CASSPVPVGAPQYF
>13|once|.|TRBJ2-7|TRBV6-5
TGTGCCAGCGGCCCGACAGGCGGCTACGAGCAGTACTTC
CASGPTGGYEQYF
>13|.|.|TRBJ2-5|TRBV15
TGTGCCACCAGCACTCGGAGGGAAGAGACCCAGTACTTC
CATSTRREETQYF
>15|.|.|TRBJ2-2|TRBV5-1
TGCGCCAGCAGGGTGGAGGTGATGAACACCGGGGAGCTGTTTTTT
CASRVEVMNTGELFF
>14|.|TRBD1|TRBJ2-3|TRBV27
TGTGCCAGCAGTGGGACAGGGGGCGCAGATACGCAGTATTTT
CASSGTGGADTQYF
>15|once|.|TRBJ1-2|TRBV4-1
TGCGCCAGCAGCCAATATGAACGAGGGAGCTATGGCTACACCTTC
CASSQYERGSYGYTF
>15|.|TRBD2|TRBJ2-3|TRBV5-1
TGCGCCAGCAGCTTGGCCGGGGGGTTCACAGATACGCAGTATTTT
CASSLAGGFTDTQYF
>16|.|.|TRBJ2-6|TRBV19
TGTGCCAGTAGGGCGGCCCCACTGACAGGGGCCAACGTCCTGACTTTC
CASRAAPLTGANVLTF
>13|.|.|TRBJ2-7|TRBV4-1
TGCGCCAGCAGCCAGCCACAGGGGGGGGAGCAGTACTTC
CASSQPQGGEQYF
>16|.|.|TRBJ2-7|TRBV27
TGTGCCAGCAGTCGAACCTCGGGACTCTCGCTGTCTTCGCAGTACTTC
CASSRTSGLSLSSQYF
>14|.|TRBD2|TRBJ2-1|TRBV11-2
TGTGCCAGCAGCTCGGGACTAGCGGGAGGTGAGCAGTTCTTC
CASSSGLAGGEQFF
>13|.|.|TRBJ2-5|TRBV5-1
TGCGCCAGCAGCTTGGCCCCAGGATTGACCCAGTACTTC
CASSLAPGLTQYF
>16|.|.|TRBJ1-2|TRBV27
TGTGCCAGCAGTCCTACTTACCGGCGGGGTGACTATGGCTACACCTTC
CASSPTYRRGDYGYTF
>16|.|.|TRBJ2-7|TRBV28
TGTGCCAGCAGTTTAATTAGCCCGGAAGTCTCCTACGAGCAGTACTTC
CASSLISPEVSYEQYF
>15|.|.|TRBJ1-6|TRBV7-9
TGTGCCAGCAGCTTAGATGGGGACTATAATTTACCCCTCCACTTT
CASSLDGDYNLPLHF
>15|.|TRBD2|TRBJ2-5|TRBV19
TGTGCCAGTAGTCCGGGACTAGCGGACCAAGAGACCCAGTACTTC
CASSPGLADQETQYF
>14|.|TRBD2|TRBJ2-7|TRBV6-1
TGTGCCAGCAAGTTAGCGGGAGGATCCTACGAGCAGTACTTC
CASKLAGGSYEQYF
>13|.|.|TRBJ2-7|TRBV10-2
TGCGCCAGCAGGGGGCCAGGGGTTGACGAGCAGTACTTC
CASRGPGVDEQYF
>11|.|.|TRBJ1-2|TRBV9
TGTGCCAGCGACAGCAACTATGGCTACACCTTC
CASDSNYGYTF
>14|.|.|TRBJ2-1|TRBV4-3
TGCGCCAGCAGCCAAGATTATTGGGTGTATGAGCAGTTCTTC
CASSQDYWVYEQFF
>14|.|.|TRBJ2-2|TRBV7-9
TGTGCCAGCAGCTTAGGAGTTGGGACCGGGGAGCTGTTTTTT
CASSLGVGTGELFF
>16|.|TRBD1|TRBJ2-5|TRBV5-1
TGCGCCAGCAGCTTAGGCGGGACAGGGCGACAAGAGACCCAGTACTTC
CASSLGGTGRQETQYF
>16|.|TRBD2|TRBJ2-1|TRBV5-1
TGCGCCAGCAGCCAGAGGGCAGCGGGAGGGGCCAACGAGCAGTTCTTC
CASSQRAAGGANEQFF